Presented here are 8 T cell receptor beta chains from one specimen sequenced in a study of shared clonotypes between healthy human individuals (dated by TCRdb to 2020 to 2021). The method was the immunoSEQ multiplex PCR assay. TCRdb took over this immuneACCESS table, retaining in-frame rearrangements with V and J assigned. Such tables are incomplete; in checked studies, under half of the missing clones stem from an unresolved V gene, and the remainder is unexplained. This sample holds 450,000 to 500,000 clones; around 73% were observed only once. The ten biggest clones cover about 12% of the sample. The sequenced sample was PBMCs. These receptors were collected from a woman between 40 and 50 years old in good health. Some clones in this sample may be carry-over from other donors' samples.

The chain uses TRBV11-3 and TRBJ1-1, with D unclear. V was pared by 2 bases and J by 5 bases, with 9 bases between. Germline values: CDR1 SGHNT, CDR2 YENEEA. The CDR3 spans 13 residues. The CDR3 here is CASSLRRETEAFF. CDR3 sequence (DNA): TGTGCCAGCAGCTTAAGAAGGGAGACTGAAGCTTTCTTT.

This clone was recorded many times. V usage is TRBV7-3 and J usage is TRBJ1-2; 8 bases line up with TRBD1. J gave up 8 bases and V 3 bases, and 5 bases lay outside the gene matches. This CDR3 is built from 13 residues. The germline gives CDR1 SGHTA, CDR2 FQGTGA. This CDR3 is CASSFDRGDGYTF. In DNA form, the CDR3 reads TGTGCCAGCAGCTTCGACAGGGGCGACGGCTACACCTTC.

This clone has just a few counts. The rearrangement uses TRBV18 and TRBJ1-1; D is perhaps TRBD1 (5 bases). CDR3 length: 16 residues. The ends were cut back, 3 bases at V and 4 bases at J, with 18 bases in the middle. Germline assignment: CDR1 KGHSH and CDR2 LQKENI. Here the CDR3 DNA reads TGTGCCAGCTCACCGAGACTCTTGGGACGAGGCACTGAAGCTTTCTTT. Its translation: CASSPRLLGRGTEAFF.

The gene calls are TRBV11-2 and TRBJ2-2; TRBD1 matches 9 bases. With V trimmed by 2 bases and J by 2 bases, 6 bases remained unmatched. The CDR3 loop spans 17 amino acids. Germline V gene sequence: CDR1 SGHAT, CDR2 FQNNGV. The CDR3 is CASSLKPGQGNTGELFF. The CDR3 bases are TGTGCCAGCAGCTTAAAGCCGGGACAGGGAAACACCGGGGAGCTGTTTTTT.

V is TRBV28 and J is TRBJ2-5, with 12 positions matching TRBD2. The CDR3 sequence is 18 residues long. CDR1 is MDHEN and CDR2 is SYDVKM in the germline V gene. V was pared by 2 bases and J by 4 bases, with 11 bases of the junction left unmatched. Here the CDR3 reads CASSLNPSGRGRRETQYF. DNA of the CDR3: TGTGCCAGCAGTTTAAATCCTAGCGGGAGGGGGAGGAGAGAGACCCAGTACTTC.

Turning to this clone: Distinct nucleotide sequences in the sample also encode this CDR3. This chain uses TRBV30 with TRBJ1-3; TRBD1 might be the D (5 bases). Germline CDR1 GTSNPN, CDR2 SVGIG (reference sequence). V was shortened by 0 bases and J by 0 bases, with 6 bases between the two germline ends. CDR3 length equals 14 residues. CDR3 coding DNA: TGTGCCTGGAGTGTAGGGGACTCTGGAAACACCATATATTTT. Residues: CAWSVGDSGNTIYF.

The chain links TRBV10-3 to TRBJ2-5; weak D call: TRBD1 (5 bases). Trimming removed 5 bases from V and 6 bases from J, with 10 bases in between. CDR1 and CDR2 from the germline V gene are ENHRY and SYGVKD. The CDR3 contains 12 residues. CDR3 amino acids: CAISPGPKTQYF. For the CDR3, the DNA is TGTGCCATCAGTCCAGGGCCCAAGACCCAGTACTTC.

CDR3 coding DNA: TGTGCCTGCCGAAGGGGAAGCGGGAGGCAAGAGACCCAGTACTTC. Its translation: CACRRGSGRQETQYF. This chain connects TRBV30 to TRBJ2-5, with TRBD2 matching over 9 bases. The length of the CDR3 is 15 residues. The germline V gene encodes CDR1 GTSNPN and CDR2 SVGIG (reference sequence). The V and J ends lost 6 bases and 2 bases, in that order; junction bases with no gene match: 10.